This T cell receptor beta chain was found in a study of identical twins. Whole-study findings and limits: Analyses of zero insertions could, in part, be confounded by invariant MAIT and iNKT cells. Twin sharing of out-of-frame TCR alpha was underestimated by models in monozygotic pairs.

This clonotype has a handful of counts. As yet, its antigen is unknown. Through template switching, a universal primer site was introduced, and the cDNA contained unique molecular identifiers. TCRdb used MiXCR to reprocess the 5' RACE reads, holding one entry per CDR3 protein. The profile covers 210,000 or so distinct CDR3 sequences, with around 6.8% appearing a single time and less than 2.5% taken by the ten largest. The CDR3 sequence is 18 residues long. Germline V gives CDR1 MNHEY, CDR2 SVGAGI. With V trimmed by 2 bases and J by 7 bases, 11 bases remained unmatched. These data were likewise used in another study, on yellow fever vaccine responses in identical twins. This second study notes: Twins reportedly mounted vaccine T cell responses that seemed partly convergent, partly personalized.

Material for sequencing was memory (CD45RO+) T cells sorted from blood. The source of this sequence is a woman in her late teens or twenties in good health. This chain connects TRBV6-5 to TRBJ2-1; 13 bases match TRBD2. The CDR3 region has the DNA TGTGCCAGCAGTTACGATCGGCGGACTAGCGGGAGTTCGAATGAGCAGTTCTTC. It yields the protein CASSYDRRTSGSSNEQFF.